A selection of T cell receptor beta chains follows, all from one sample in a study of cytomegalovirus exposure and HLA in healthy donors. The protocol was immunoSEQ multiplex PCR, while the TCRdb copy is restricted to in-frame clones and leaves out a portion. The sample yields 170,000 or so clones, 77% seen once. Sequencing used PBMCs. Source of these receptors: a woman aged 25 to 39 in good health and CMV-seronegative. Both conserved end residues are trimmed from each CDR3.

TRBV6-4 ASSPGLGGYT
TRBV10-3 AISGQGKGNTGELF
TRBV11-1 ASSSYWRGVGTGELF
TRBV30 AWERPGDSYGYT
TRBV6-1 ASSGRQGLRNTGELF
TRBV6-5 ASRGGDRGADTIY
TRBV2 ASKGEGDTQY
TRBV4-1 ASSWDRRLGGYT
TRBV18 ASSPAGTSGHEQF
TRBV7-2 ASSPRQLNTEAF
TRBV21-1 ASSKRTRQGRVSPLH
TRBV2 ASSGMTQSSYNSPLH
TRBV5-1 ASSLGTDYYEQY
TRBV9 ASSVELADYNEQF
TRBV5-1 ASSLERGGETQY
TRBV5-1 ASSLLQGGHEQY
TRBV19 ATKGSSGGHTGELF
TRBV5-1 ASSLGRGGSLNEQF
TRBV12-5 ASGNTGGGIYGYT
TRBV4-1 ASSQDVDRNYGYT
TRBV7-9 ASSPVGQGAYEQY
TRBV10-3 AISHNPGGSNQPQH
TRBV19 ASSSGFDTEAF
TRBV7-2 ASRAVYEQY
TRBV28 ASSPPPGATNEKLF